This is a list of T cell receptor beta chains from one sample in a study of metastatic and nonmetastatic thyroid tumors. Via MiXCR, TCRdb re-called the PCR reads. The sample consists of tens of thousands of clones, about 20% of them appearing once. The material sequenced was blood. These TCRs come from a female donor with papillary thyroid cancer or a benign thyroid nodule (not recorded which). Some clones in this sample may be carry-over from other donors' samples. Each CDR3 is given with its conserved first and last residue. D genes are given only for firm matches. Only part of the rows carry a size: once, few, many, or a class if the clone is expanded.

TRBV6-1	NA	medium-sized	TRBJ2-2	TGTGCCAGCATGGACGGTTGGGGGAATAGAGGGATTTTT	CASMDGWGNRGIF
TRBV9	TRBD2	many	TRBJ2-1	TGTGCCAGCAGCTCACGGACTAGCGGCTACAATGAGCAGTTCTTC	CASSSRTSGYNEQFF
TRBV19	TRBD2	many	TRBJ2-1	TGTGCCAGTAGTATGGGGTCTAGCGGGAGCCTAGACAATGAGCAGTTCTTC	CASSMGSSGSLDNEQFF
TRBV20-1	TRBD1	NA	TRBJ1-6	TGCAGTGCTAGAGACAGGGGGGCTTCACCCCTCCACTTT	CSARDRGASPLHF
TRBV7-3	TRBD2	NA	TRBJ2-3	TGTGCCAGCAGCTTAAGGGGGTGGACTAGCGACACAGATACGCAGTATTTT	CASSLRGWTSDTDTQYF
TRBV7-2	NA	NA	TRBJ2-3	TGTGCCAGCAGCTTAGACAGGAGCACAGATACGCAGTATTTT	CASSLDRSTDTQYF
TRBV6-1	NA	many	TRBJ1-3	TGTGCCAGCAGACCGACAGGCTCCTCTGGAAACACCATATATTTT	CASRPTGSSGNTIYF
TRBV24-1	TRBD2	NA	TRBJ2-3	TGTGCCACCCGTGCTGTGGGAGGGAGCACAGATACGCAGTATTTT	CATRAVGGSTDTQYF
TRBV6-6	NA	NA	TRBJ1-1	TGTGCCAGCAGTTATTCACAGATGAACACTGAAGCTTTCTTT	CASSYSQMNTEAFF
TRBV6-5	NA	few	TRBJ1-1	TGTGCCGGCAGTTACTCGACGGGGGGAACTGAAGCTTTCTTT	CAGSYSTGGTEAFF
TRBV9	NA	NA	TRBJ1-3	TGTGCCAGCAGCGTACTTTCGGTGGGCTCTGGAAACACCATATATTTT	CASSVLSVGSGNTIYF
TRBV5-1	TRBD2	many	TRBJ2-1	TGCGCCAGCAGCACCGGGACCGCTACAGCGGGACTAGCGACAAAGCAGTTCTTC	CASSTGTATAGLATKQFF
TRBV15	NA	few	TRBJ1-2	TGTGCCACCAGCAGAGATGAGTCGGGATATGGCTACACCTTC	CATSRDESGYGYTF
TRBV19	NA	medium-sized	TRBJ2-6	TGTGCCAGTTCCGGACGGACGTCTGGGGCCAACGTCCTGACTTTC	CASSGRTSGANVLTF
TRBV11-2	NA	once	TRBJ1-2	TGTGCCAGCAGCTTAGTGTCAGGGAAGGAGGTGGGGGGCTACACCTTC	CASSLVSGKEVGGYTF
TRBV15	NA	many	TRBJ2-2	TGTGCCACCAGCAGGGAGGAGTCGGCCGGGGAGCTGTTTTTT	CATSREESAGELFF
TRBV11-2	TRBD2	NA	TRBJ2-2	TGTGCCAGCAGCTTAAGGACTAGCGGGAGGGCCAACACCGGGGAGCTGTTTTTT	CASSLRTSGRANTGELFF
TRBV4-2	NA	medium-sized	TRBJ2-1	TGTGCCAGCAGCCACATAGGAGAAGCCAATGAGCAGTTCTTC	CASSHIGEANEQFF
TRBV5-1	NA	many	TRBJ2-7	TGCGCCAGCAGCTTGTCCGGTGGAAGCTCCTACGAGCAGTACTTC	CASSLSGGSSYEQYF
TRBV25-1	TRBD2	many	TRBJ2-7	TGTGCCAGCAGTCCCCGGACTAGCGGGAGCTCCTACGAGCAGTACTTC	CASSPRTSGSSYEQYF
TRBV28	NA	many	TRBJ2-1	TGTGCCAGCAGCCCCCCCTACAATGAGCAGTTCTTC	CASSPPYNEQFF
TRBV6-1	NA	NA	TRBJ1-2	TGTGCCAGCGGCGGATCCTATGGCTACACCTTC	CASGGSYGYTF
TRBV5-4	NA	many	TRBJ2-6	TGTGCCAGCAACAAGGCCTCTGGGGCCAACGTCCTGACTTTC	CASNKASGANVLTF
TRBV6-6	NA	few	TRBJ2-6	TGTGCCAGCGGTTACGCTTCAGGGTCTGGGGCCAACGTCCTGACTTTC	CASGYASGSGANVLTF
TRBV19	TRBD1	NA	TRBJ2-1	TGTGCCAGTAAGACAGGGGTGTCCAATGAGCAGTTCTTC	CASKTGVSNEQFF
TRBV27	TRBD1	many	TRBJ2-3	TGTGCCAGCAGTTTATCGTATAGGACAGGCGGAATAGATACGCAGTATTTT	CASSLSYRTGGIDTQYF
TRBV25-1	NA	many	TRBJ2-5	TGTGCCAGCAAGGACTTGTACCAAGAGACCCAGTACTTC	CASKDLYQETQYF
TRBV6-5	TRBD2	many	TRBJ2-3	TGTGCCAGCAGTCCCCCCCCCGGGACTAGCGGTAACACAGATACGCAGTATTTT	CASSPPPGTSGNTDTQYF
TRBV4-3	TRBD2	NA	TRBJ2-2	TGCGCCAGCAGCCGCCAAAGAGGGGCTAGCGGGAGCGCCGGGGAGCTGTTTTTT	CASSRQRGASGSAGELFF
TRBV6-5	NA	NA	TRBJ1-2	TGTGCCAGCACCGGTAAAGGGGGTTGGTCGGGCTACACCTTC	CASTGKGGWSGYTF
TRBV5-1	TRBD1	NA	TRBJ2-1	TGCGCCAGCAGCATCCGGACAGGGTGGAATGAGCAGTTCTTC	CASSIRTGWNEQFF